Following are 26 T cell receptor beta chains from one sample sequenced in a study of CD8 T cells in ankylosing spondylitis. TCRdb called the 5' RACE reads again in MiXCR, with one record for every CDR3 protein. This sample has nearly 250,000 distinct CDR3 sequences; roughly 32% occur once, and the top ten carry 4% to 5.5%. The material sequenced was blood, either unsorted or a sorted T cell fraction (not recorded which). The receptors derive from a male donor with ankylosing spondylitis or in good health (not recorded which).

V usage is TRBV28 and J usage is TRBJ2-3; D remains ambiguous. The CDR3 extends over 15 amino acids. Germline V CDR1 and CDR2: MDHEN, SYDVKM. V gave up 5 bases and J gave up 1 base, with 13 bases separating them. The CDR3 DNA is TGTGCCAGCAGTGAACGACGGGCGGGCACAGATACGCAGTATTTT. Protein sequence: CASSERRAGTDTQYF.

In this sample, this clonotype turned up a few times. Here the CDR3 DNA reads TGTGCCACCAGTGATTTTAAGCGGGGAAAACCGAACACCGGGGAGCTGTTTTTT. This codes for CATSDFKRGKPNTGELFF. The chain has TRBV24-1 and TRBJ2-2; 7 bases map to TRBD2. Germline V gene data show CDR1 as KGHDR and CDR2 as SFDVKD. J lost 0 bases, V lost 1 base, and 7 bases had no gene match. The CDR3 is 18 residues long.

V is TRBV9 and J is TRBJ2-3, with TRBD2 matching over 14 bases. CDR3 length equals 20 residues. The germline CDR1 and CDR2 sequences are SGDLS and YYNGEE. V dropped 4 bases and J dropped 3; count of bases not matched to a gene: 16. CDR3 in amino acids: CASSPTPGLAGAWGTDTQYF. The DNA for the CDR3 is TGTGCCAGCAGCCCCACCCCGGGACTAGCGGGGGCATGGGGGACAGATACGCAGTATTTT.

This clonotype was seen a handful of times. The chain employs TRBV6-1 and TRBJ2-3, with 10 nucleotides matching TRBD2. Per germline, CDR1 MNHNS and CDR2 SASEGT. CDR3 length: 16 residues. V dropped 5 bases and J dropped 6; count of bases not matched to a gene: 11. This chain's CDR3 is CASSNSGGPTPDTQYF. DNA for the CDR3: TGTGCCAGCAGTAATAGCGGGGGGCCAACACCTGATACGCAGTATTTT.

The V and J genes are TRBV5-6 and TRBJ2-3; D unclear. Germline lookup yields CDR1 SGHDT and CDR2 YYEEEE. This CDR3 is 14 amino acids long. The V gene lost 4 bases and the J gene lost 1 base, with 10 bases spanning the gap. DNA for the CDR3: TGTGCCAGCAGCGGGGTGCTGGGCACAGATACGCAGTATTTT. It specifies CASSGVLGTDTQYF.

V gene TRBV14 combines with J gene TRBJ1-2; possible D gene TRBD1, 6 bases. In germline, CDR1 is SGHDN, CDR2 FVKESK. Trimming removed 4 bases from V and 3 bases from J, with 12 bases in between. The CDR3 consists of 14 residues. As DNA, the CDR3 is TGTGCCAGCAGCCCGTCGGGGACATACTATGGCTACACCTTC. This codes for CASSPSGTYYGYTF.

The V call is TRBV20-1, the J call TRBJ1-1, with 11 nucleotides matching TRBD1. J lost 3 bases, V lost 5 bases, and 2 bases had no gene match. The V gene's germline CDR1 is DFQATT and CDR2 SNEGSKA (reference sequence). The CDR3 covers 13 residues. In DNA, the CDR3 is TGCAGTGCTGGGGACAGGGGGGACACTGAAGCTTTCTTT. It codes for CSAGDRGDTEAFF.

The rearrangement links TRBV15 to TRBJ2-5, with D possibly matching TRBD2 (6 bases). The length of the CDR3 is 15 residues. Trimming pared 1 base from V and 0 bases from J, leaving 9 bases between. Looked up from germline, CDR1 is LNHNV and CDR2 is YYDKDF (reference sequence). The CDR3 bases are TGTGCCACCAGCAGAGCCCGGGGGAACCAAGAGACCCAGTACTTC. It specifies CATSRARGNQETQYF.

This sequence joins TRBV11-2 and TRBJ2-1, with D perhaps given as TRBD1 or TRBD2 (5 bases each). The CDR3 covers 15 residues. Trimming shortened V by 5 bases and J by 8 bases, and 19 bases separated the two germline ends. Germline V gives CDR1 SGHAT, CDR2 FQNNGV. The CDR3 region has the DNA TGTGCCAGCAGCCCCCGTTTAGCCTTGGGGGATGAGCAGTTCTTC. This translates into CASSPRLALGDEQFF. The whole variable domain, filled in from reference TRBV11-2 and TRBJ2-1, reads EAGVAQSPRYKIIEKRQSVAFWCNPISGHATLYWYQQILGQGPKLLIQFQNNGVVDDSQLPKDRFSAERLKGVDSTLKIQPAKLEDSAVYLCASSPRLALGDEQFFGPGTRLTVL.

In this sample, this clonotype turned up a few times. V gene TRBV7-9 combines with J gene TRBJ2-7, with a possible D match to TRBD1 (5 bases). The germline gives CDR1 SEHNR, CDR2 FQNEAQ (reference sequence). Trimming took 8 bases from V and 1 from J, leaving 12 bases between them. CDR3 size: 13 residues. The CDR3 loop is CASRRQSSYEQYF. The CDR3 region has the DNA TGTGCCAGCCGGAGACAGTCATCCTACGAGCAGTACTTC.

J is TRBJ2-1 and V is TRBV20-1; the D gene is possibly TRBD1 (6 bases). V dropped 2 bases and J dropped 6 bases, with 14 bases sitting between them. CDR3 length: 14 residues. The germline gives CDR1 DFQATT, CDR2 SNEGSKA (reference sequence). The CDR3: CSARPRTGINEQFF. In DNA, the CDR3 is TGCAGTGCTAGACCCCGCACAGGGATCAATGAGCAGTTCTTC.

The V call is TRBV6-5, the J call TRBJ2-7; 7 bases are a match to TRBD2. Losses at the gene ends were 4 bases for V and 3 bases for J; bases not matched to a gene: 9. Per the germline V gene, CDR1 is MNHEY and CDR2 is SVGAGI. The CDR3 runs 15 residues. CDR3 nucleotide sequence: TGTGCCAGCAGTTCCTCTAGGACTAGGGTCTACGAGCAGTACTTC. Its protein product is CASSSSRTRVYEQYF.

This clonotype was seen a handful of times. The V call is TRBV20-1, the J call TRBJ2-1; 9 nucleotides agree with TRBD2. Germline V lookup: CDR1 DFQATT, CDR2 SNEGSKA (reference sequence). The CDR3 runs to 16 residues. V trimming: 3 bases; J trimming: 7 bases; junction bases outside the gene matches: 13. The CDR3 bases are TGCAGTGCTAGTGGTTCCGCGAGCGGGGGGTCGAATGAGCAGTTCTTC. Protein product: CSASGSASGGSNEQFF.

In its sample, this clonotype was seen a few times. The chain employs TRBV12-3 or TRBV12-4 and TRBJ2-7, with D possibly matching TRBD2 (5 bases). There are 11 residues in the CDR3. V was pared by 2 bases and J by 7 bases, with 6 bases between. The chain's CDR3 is CASSLSGEQYF. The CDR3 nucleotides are TGTGCCAGCAGTTTATCGGGGGAGCAGTACTTC.

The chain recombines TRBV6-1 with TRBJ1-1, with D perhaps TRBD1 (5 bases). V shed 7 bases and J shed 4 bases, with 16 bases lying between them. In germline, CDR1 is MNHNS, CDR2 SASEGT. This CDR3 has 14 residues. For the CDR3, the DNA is TGTGCCAGCAATCGCCCGGGGCCGGGCACTGAAGCTTTCTTT. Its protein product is CASNRPGPGTEAFF.

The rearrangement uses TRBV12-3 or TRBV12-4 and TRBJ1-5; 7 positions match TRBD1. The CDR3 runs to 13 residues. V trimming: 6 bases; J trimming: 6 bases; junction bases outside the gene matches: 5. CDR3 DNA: TGTGCCAGCAGCAGGGGGATGAGTCAGCCCCAGCATTTT. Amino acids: CASSRGMSQPQHF.

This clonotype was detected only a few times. CDR3 sequence reads: CASSPREGGDRADTQYF. DNA of the CDR3: TGTGCCAGCAGCCCCAGGGAGGGGGGTGACAGGGCAGATACGCAGTATTTT. The chain joins TRBV9 to TRBJ2-3; TRBD1 or TRBD2 may be the D gene (7 bases each). The CDR3 has 17 residues. Germline V lookup: CDR1 SGDLS, CDR2 YYNGEE. Deletions cut 4 bases from V and 4 bases from J, with 22 bases between.

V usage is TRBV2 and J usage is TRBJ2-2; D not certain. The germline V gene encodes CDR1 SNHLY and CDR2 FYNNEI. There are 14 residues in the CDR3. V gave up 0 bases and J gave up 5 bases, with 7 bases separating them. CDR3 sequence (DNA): TGTGCCAGCAGTGAAGCAGGCCCAACCGGGGAGCTGTTTTTT. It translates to CASSEAGPTGELFF.

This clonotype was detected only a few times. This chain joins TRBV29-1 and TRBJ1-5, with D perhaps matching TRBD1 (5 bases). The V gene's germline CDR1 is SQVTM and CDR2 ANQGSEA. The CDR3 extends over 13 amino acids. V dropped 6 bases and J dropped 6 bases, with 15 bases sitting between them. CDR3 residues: CSVGGGGIQPQHF. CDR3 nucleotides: TGCAGCGTCGGGGGTGGGGGTATTCAGCCCCAGCATTTT.

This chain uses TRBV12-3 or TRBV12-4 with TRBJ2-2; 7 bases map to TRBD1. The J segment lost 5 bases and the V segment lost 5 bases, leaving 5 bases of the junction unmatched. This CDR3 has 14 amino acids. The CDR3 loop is CASSTGVGTGELFF. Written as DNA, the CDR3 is TGTGCCAGCAGTACAGGGGTGGGGACCGGGGAGCTGTTTTTT.

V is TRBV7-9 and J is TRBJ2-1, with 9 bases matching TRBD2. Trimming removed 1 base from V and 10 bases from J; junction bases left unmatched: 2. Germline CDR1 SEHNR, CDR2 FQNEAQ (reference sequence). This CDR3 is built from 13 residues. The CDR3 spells CASSLVAGEEQFF. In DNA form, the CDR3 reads TGTGCCAGCAGCTTAGTAGCGGGGGAGGAGCAGTTCTTC.

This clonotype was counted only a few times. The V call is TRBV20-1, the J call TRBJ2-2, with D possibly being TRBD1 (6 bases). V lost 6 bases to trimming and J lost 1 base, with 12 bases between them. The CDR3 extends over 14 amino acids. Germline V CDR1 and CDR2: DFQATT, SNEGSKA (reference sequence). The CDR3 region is CSAPRGQNTGELFF. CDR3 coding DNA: TGCAGTGCACCCAGGGGCCAGAACACCGGGGAGCTGTTTTTT.

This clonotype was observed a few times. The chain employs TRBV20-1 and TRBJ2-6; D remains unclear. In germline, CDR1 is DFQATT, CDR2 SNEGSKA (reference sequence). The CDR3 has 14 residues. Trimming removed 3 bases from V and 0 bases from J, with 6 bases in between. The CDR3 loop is CSASRFSGANVLTF. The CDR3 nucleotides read TGCAGTGCTAGTAGGTTCTCTGGGGCCAACGTCCTGACTTTC.

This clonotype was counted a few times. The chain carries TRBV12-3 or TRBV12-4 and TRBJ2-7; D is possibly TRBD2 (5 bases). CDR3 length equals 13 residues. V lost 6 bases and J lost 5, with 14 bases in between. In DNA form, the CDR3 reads TGTGCCAGCAGCTCCACTAGGGATAACGAGCAGTACTTC. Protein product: CASSSTRDNEQYF.

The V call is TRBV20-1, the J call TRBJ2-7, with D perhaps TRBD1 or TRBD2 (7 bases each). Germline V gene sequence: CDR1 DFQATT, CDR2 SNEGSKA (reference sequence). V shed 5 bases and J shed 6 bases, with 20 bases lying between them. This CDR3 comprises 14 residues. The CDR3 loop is CSARSGGRGGEQYF. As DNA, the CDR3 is TGCAGTGCTCGAAGTGGGGGCAGGGGGGGCGAGCAGTACTTC.

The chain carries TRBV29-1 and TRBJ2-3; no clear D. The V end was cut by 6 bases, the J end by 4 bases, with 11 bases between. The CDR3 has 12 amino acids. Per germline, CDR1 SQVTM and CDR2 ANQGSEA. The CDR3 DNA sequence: TGCAGCGTGGCATCGGGCCCAGATACGCAGTATTTT. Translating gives CSVASGPDTQYF.